This T cell receptor beta chain was recovered during a study of cytomegalovirus exposure and HLA in healthy donors. Study-level information: Ancestry clustering placed roughly 86% of more than 350 genotyped donors in the Caucasian-associated cluster. Study outcomes and limitations: The study reported that TCR beta sequences accurately predicted HLA-A and HLA-B alleles in most subjects. CMV serostatus alone was available as immune exposure information.

The PCR ran on 60 Vbeta and 13 Jbeta primers. TCRdb's table, derived via immunoSEQ multiplex PCR, lists solely in-frame clones and lacks some. The top ten clones hold around 4% of a sample with about 110,000 clones, 60% to 70% of them seen once. In the case of this clone: What it binds is unknown.

Germline CDR1 reads MNHNS; CDR2 reads SASEGT. The CDR3 has 13 amino acids. Trimming pared 6 bases from V and 1 base from J, leaving 10 bases between. This chain connects TRBV6-1 to TRBJ2-7; tentatively, D is TRBD1 (6 bases). This TCR derives from a man between 25 and 39 years old in good health and CMV-seropositive. The sequencing sample was made of PBMCs. The CDR3 sequence: CASRATGSYEQYF. In DNA, the CDR3 is TGTGCCAGCAGGGCTACAGGGTCCTACGAGCAGTACTTC.